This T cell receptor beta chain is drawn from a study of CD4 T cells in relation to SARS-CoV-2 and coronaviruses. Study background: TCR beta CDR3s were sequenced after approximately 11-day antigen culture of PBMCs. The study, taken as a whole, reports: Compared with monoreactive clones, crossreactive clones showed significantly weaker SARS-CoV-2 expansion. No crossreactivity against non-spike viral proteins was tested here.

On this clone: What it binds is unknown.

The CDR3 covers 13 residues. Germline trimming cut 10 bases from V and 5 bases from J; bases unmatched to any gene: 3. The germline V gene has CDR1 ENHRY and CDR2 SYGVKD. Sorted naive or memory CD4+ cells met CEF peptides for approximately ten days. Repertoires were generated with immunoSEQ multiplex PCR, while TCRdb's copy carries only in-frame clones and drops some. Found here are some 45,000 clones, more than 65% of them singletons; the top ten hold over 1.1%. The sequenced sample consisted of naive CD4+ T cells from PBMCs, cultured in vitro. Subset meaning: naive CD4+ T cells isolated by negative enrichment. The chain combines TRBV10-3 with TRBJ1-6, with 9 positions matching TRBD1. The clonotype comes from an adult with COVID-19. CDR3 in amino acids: CATGQGNNSPLHF. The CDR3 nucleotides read TGTGCCACCGGACAGGGGAATAATTCACCCCTCCACTTT.